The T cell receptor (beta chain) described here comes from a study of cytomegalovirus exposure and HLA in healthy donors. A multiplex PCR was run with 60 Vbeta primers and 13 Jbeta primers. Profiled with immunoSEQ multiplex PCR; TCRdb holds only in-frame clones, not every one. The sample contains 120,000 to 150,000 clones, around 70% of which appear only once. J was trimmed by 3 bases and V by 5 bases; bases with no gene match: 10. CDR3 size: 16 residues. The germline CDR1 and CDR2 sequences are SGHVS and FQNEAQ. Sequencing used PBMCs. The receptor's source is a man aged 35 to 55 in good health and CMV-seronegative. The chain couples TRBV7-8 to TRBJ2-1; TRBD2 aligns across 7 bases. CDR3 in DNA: TGTGCCAGCAGCCCAGGTTCCGCTAGCGGCTACAATGAGCAGTTCTTC. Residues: CASSPGSASGYNEQFF. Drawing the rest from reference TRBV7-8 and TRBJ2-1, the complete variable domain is GAGVSQSPRYKVAKRGQDVALRCDPISGHVSLFWYQQALGQGPEFLTYFQNEAQLDKSGLPSDRFFAERPEGSVSTLKIQRTQQEDSAVYLCASSPGSASGYNEQFFGPGTRLTVL.